The 24 T cell receptor beta chains listed next were all sequenced from one sample in a study of CD8 T cells in ankylosing spondylitis. One entry per CDR3 protein results from TCRdb running MiXCR on the 5' RACE reads. This sample has approximately 350,000 distinct CDR3 sequences, with approximately 14% found just once. Sequencing input: blood, either unsorted or a sorted T cell fraction (not recorded which). These receptors came from a male donor with ankylosing spondylitis or in good health (not recorded which).

This sequence joins TRBV12-3 or TRBV12-4 and TRBJ2-5; weak D call: TRBD2 (5 bases). With 7 bases removed from V and 3 bases from J, the gap between germline ends came to 18 bases. This CDR3 contains 15 residues. For the CDR3, the DNA is TGTGCCAGCATACCCAGCGGACGCACCGAAGAGACCCAGTACTTC. This translates into CASIPSGRTEETQYF.

The chain has TRBV4-1 and TRBJ2-1; 14 bases agree with TRBD2. Germline CDR1 and CDR2: MGHRA and YSYEKL. This CDR3 has 15 amino acids. With 5 bases clipped from V and 8 bases from J, the junction kept 5 bases outside the gene matches. The CDR3 DNA reads as TGCGCCAGCAGCGGGACTAGCGGGAGTAGAGATGAGCAGTTCTTC. Translating it yields CASSGTSGSRDEQFF.

This clonotype was counted at least ten times. J is TRBJ1-1 and V is TRBV6-5, with D possibly matching TRBD1 (6 bases). CDR1 is MNHEY, CDR2 SVGAGI, per germline. V dropped 2 bases and J dropped 10 bases, with 11 bases sitting between them. This CDR3 is 12 amino acids long. CDR3 region: CASSYGGLGAFF. The CDR3 DNA sequence: TGTGCCAGCAGTTACGGGGGCCTAGGAGCTTTCTTT.

The chain recombines TRBV15 with TRBJ2-7; D may be TRBD2 (5 bases). In germline, CDR1 is LNHNV, CDR2 YYDKDF (reference sequence). V was cut by 3 bases and J by 0 bases, with 18 bases left in between. This CDR3 contains 17 residues. The CDR3 loop reads CATSRTKGGGSSYEQYF. CDR3 coding DNA: TGTGCCACCAGCAGGACTAAAGGCGGCGGCAGCTCCTACGAGCAGTACTTC.

This clonotype was seen a handful of times. This chain's CDR3 is CASSPAPGQAYNEQFF. CDR3 in DNA: TGTGCCAGCAGTCCCGCTCCGGGACAGGCTTACAATGAGCAGTTCTTC. The gene calls are TRBV12-3 or TRBV12-4 and TRBJ2-1, with 8 positions matching TRBD1. CDR3 length equals 16 residues. V lost 5 bases to trimming and J lost 4 bases; unmatched junction nucleotides: 10.

The rearrangement joins TRBV6-1 to TRBJ1-2, with TRBD1 matching over 8 bases. The ends lost 5 bases at V and 4 bases at J; junction bases unmatched: 6. Germline lookup yields CDR1 MNHNS and CDR2 SASEGT. The CDR3 runs 14 residues. For the CDR3, the DNA is TGTGCCAGCAGTCAGGGGGCCTCCGGCTATGGCTACACCTTC. Amino acid sequence: CASSQGASGYGYTF.

The chain employs TRBV6-1 and TRBJ2-3; no reliable D call. Between the trimmed V and J ends, which lost 8 bases and 1 base, there was a span of 16 bases. The V gene's germline CDR1 is MNHNS and CDR2 SASEGT. The length of the CDR3 is 15 residues. CDR3 region: CASPPAGICTDTQYF. DNA for the CDR3: TGTGCCAGCCCCCCAGCAGGCATCTGCACAGATACGCAGTATTTT.

This clonotype was counted only a few times. The V and J genes are TRBV10-3 and TRBJ1-6; weak D call: TRBD1 (5 bases). Germline V lookup: CDR1 ENHRY, CDR2 SYGVKD. The CDR3 is 15 amino acids. The V end was cut by 2 bases, the J end by 6 bases, with 11 bases between. In DNA, the CDR3 is TGTGCCATCAGTGAGCTGGAAGGGGTTAATTCACCCCTCCACTTT. The encoded protein is CAISELEGVNSPLHF.

The chain carries TRBV5-1 and TRBJ1-1, with no clear D. This CDR3 spans 12 amino acids. Germline lookup yields CDR1 SGHRS and CDR2 YFSETQ. The V gene lost 1 base and the J gene lost 6 bases, with 7 bases spanning the gap. The CDR3 coding sequence is TGCGCCAGCAGCTTGCCGGGATCTGAAGCTTTCTTT. This translates into CASSLPGSEAFF.

This clonotype was seen repeatedly, ten times or more. The J gene is TRBJ1-1, the V gene TRBV29-1; 8 bases match TRBD1. The CDR3 has 13 residues. Per the germline V gene, CDR1 is SQVTM and CDR2 is ANQGSEA. Trimming at V came to 4 bases and at J to 4 bases, leaving 5 bases not matched to a gene. The CDR3 loop is CSVADRAVTEAFF. The CDR3 coding sequence is TGCAGCGTTGCGGACAGGGCGGTCACTGAAGCTTTCTTT.

The chain employs TRBV5-4 and TRBJ1-2; D is possibly TRBD1 (5 bases). Germline V gives CDR1 SGHNT, CDR2 YYREEE (reference sequence). The CDR3 runs 13 residues. Trimming left V 0 bases short and J 8 bases short, with 11 bases between. In nucleotides, the CDR3 is TGTGCCAGCAGCTTGGCGGGGGGATCCGGCTACACCTTC. Its protein is CASSLAGGSGYTF.

This clonotype has a handful of counts. This chain uses TRBV20-1 with TRBJ1-1; TRBD1 might be the D (5 bases). CDR1 and CDR2 from the germline V gene are DFQATT and SNEGSKA (reference sequence). Trimming stripped 3 bases from V and 1 base from J, with 12 bases between. The CDR3 has 14 amino acids. CDR3 sequence (DNA): TGCAGTGCTAGGGCTTGGGGCGGGAACACTGAAGCTTTCTTT. This sequence encodes CSARAWGGNTEAFF.

In nucleotides, the CDR3 is TGTGCCACCCGGGGGGCGGCCTCAGATACGCAGTATTTT. Its translation is CATRGAASDTQYF. V and J are TRBV10-3 and TRBJ2-3; D perhaps matches TRBD2 (7 bases). The CDR3 is 13 residues long. Trimming removed 10 bases at V and 4 bases at J, with 15 bases between. From germline, CDR1 is ENHRY and CDR2 SYGVKD.

This clonotype showed up just a few times. This rearrangement joins TRBV7-8 to TRBJ2-4; 7 bases are a match to TRBD2. This CDR3 spans 20 amino acids. The V gene's germline CDR1 is SGHVS and CDR2 FQNEAQ. The V and J ends lost 5 bases and 2 bases, in that order; junction bases with no gene match: 21. As DNA, the CDR3 is TGTGCCAGCAGCCAAGGGACCGGGACTAAAAGGGGCGTTACCAAAAACATTCAGTACTTC. Encoded protein: CASSQGTGTKRGVTKNIQYF.

A few counts support this clonotype. The chain recombines TRBV10-3 with TRBJ2-3; D ambiguous. This CDR3 comprises 15 residues. Germline CDR1 is ENHRY and CDR2 is SYGVKD. Trimming cost V 8 bases and J 6 bases, with 21 bases left between them. Written as DNA, the CDR3 is TGTGCCATCCGTCGAATGGGTAATGGACCTGATACGCAGTATTTT. This codes for CAIRRMGNGPDTQYF.

There are a few counts of this clonotype. The CDR3 DNA follows: TGTGCCAGCGAAGCTGCGCCCGACGAGCAGTACTTC. Translating gives CASEAAPDEQYF. The chain uses TRBV12-3 or TRBV12-4 and TRBJ2-7; D gene ambiguous. Trimming pared 8 bases from V and 5 bases from J, leaving 13 bases between. The CDR3 loop spans 12 amino acids.

The chain recombines TRBV3-1 with TRBJ1-1, with D unresolved. Germline V lookup: CDR1 LGHDT, CDR2 YNNKEL (reference sequence). V dropped 2 bases and J dropped 0 bases, with 7 bases sitting between them. The CDR3 sequence is 14 residues long. CDR3 sequence (DNA): TGTGCCAGCAGCCAAATCGACATGAACACTGAAGCTTTCTTT. Its translation: CASSQIDMNTEAFF.

This clonotype was seen only a few times. This sequence joins TRBV10-2 and TRBJ2-2; D gene unclear. Looked up from germline, CDR1 is WSHSY and CDR2 is SAAADI. The CDR3 spans 15 residues. V was shortened by 3 bases and J by 0 bases, with 8 bases between the two germline ends. Here the CDR3 reads CASSDPGANTGELFF. The CDR3 nucleotides read TGCGCCAGCAGTGACCCAGGCGCGAACACCGGGGAGCTGTTTTTT.

The chain carries TRBV18 and TRBJ2-2; D tentatively fits TRBD1 or TRBD2 (5 bases each). V lost 3 bases to trimming and J lost 5 bases, with 10 bases between them. Germline V gene data show CDR1 as KGHSH and CDR2 as LQKENI. This CDR3 is 14 amino acids long. The chain's CDR3 is CASSPEDKTGELFF. For the CDR3, the DNA is TGTGCCAGCTCACCGGAGGACAAAACCGGGGAGCTGTTTTTT.

V gene TRBV29-1 combines with J gene TRBJ2-7, with D hard to call. The CDR3 runs to 12 residues. Germline values: CDR1 SQVTM, CDR2 ANQGSEA. V was trimmed by 5 bases and J by 6 bases, leaving 14 bases between them. The CDR3 DNA is TGCAGCGTTCCTTCTCTGACGGGCGAGCAGTACTTC. Amino acids: CSVPSLTGEQYF.

The chain joins TRBV20-1 to TRBJ1-6; 8 bases are a match to TRBD1. CDR1 is DFQATT and CDR2 is SNEGSKA in the germline V gene (reference sequence). The V and J ends lost 4 bases and 6 bases, in that order; junction bases with no gene match: 8. This CDR3 contains 15 residues. CDR3 DNA: TGCAGTGCTACCCAGGGGGCTGCGGCTAATTCACCCCTCCACTTT. This codes for CSATQGAAANSPLHF.

This clonotype was observed a handful of times. The J gene is TRBJ2-3, the V gene TRBV10-3; maybe TRBD2 (5 bases). V dropped 6 bases and J dropped 2 bases, with 15 bases sitting between them. The V gene's germline CDR1 is ENHRY and CDR2 SYGVKD. The CDR3 spans 15 residues. CDR3 sequence: CAIRDEGSATDTQYF. The CDR3 DNA follows: TGTGCCATCAGGGACGAGGGATCAGCCACAGATACGCAGTATTTT.

This clonotype occurred a few times. V is TRBV5-1 and J is TRBJ2-5; D may be TRBD1 (6 bases). CDR3 length: 14 amino acids. Germline V gene data show CDR1 as SGHRS and CDR2 as YFSETQ. Trimming left V 4 bases short and J 1 base short, with 11 bases between. The CDR3 region is CASSRYRVQETQYF. As DNA, the CDR3 is TGCGCCAGCAGCAGATACAGGGTCCAAGAGACCCAGTACTTC.

This chain connects TRBV18 to TRBJ1-5; D unresolved. Per the germline V gene, CDR1 is KGHSH and CDR2 is LQKENI. The CDR3 is 17 residues long. Between the trimmed V and J ends, which lost 3 bases and 0 bases, there was a span of 15 bases. This CDR3 reads CASSPRRADYSNQPQHF. The CDR3 nucleotides read TGTGCCAGCTCACCGAGAAGGGCGGACTATAGCAATCAGCCCCAGCATTTT.